This T cell receptor beta chain was profiled in a study of cytomegalovirus exposure and HLA in healthy donors. As for the study in general: Earlier results showed approximately 110 million unique TCR beta sequences derived from roughly 190 million T cells.

Worth noting for this clone: What it recognizes is unknown.

The PCR had 60 Vbeta and 13 Jbeta primers. Some clones are missing from TCRdb's copy, which holds only in-frame ones; the method was immunoSEQ multiplex PCR. The repertoire holds some 89,000 clones, with around 81% as singletons. Points from the study as a whole: Within an earlier analysis, most TCR beta V segments proved productive either about 87% or about 30% of the time. No immune exposure information besides CMV serostatus was available. Reported results showed that the classifier diagnosed cytomegalovirus status with high specificity and sensitivity.

The junction had 7 bases not matched to a gene; V was cut back by 5 bases and J by 6 bases. Germline assignment: CDR1 PRHDT and CDR2 FYEKMQ (reference sequence). This CDR3 has 15 residues. V and J are TRBV13 and TRBJ2-2; 9 bases align to TRBD1. This clonotype originated in a woman aged 30 to 39 in good health and CMV-seronegative. The sample comprised PBMCs. The CDR3 DNA reads TGTGCCAGCAGCCCGGGGACAGGGCCCGCCGGGGAGCTGTTTTTT. This translates into CASSPGTGPAGELFF.